Listed below are T cell receptor beta chains from one sample, sequenced in a study of T cell responses to AZD1222 COVID-19 vaccine. Using immunoSEQ multiplex PCR, the repertoire was profiled, and TCRdb retains in-frame clones only, with some absent. Among some 90,000 clones listed, about 93% were seen once. This specimen consisted of peripheral blood, obtained on day 0 of MenACWY control vaccination. The source of these receptors is an adult in good health. The CDR3 runs from the conserved cysteine through the conserved F or W. D genes are given only for firm matches. Rows give clone size only sometimes, using once, few, many, or a class for an expanded clone.

D gene	clone size	V gene	J gene	CDR3 protein	CDR3 DNA
.	.	TRBV5-1	TRBJ1-6	CASSLEAGNSPLHF	TGCGCCAGCAGCTTGGAAGCAGGAAATTCACCCCTCCACTTT
TRBD2	once	TRBV15	TRBJ2-5	CATSRVAGGRETQYF	TGTGCCACCAGCAGAGTAGCGGGAGGGCGAGAGACCCAGTACTTC
TRBD2	.	TRBV25-1	TRBJ2-2	CASSEAGAGGTGELFF	TGTGCCAGCAGTGAAGCCGGAGCGGGGGGGACCGGGGAGCTGTTTTTT
TRBD1	.	TRBV28	TRBJ2-7	CASSLTGQGYEQYF	TGTGCCAGCAGTTTAACGGGACAGGGCTACGAGCAGTACTTC
.	.	TRBV7-2	TRBJ2-2	CASSHPTGELFF	TGTGCCAGCAGCCACCCCACCGGGGAGCTGTTTTTT
.	.	TRBV5-1	TRBJ1-4	CASSFTGSDEKLFF	TGCGCCAGCAGCTTTACAGGGTCTGATGAAAAACTGTTTTTT
.	.	TRBV10-3	TRBJ1-5	CAISGGETQHF	TGTGCCATCAGTGGCGGAGAAACCCAGCATTTT
TRBD1	.	TRBV19	TRBJ2-2	CASTRDRGLSTGELFF	TGTGCCAGTACCCGGGACAGGGGGCTGAGCACCGGGGAGCTGTTTTTT
.	once	TRBV7-9	TRBJ2-3	CASSLVETVKRPDTQYF	TGTGCCAGCAGCTTAGTGGAAACAGTAAAACGCCCAGATACGCAGTATTTT
TRBD2	.	TRBV2	TRBJ2-1	CASRDRFIAGEFF	TGTGCCAGCAGGGACAGATTTATAGCGGGAGAATTCTTC
.	.	TRBV29-1	TRBJ2-1	CSVRDRGAGGSHNEQFF	TGCAGCGTGCGGGACAGGGGAGCGGGAGGGTCCCACAATGAGCAGTTCTTC
.	.	TRBV25-1	TRBJ2-2	CASRGAREPGELFF	TGTGCCAGCAGGGGGGCCCGGGAGCCCGGGGAGCTGTTTTTT
.	.	TRBV11-1	TRBJ2-1	CASSVSPTGGYEQFF	TGTGCCAGCAGCGTATCCCCGACCGGGGGATATGAGCAGTTCTTC
.	.	TRBV6-5	TRBJ1-1	CASSYSGFTEAFF	TGTGCCAGCAGTTACTCCGGGTTTACTGAAGCTTTCTTT
TRBD1	.	TRBV3-1/TRBV3-2	TRBJ2-7	CASSRGQGDSYEQYF	TGTGCCAGCAGCCGGGGACAGGGCGACTCCTACGAGCAGTACTTC
.	.	TRBV27	TRBJ2-5	CASSLSRGVGFQETQYF	TGTGCCAGCAGTTTATCGCGAGGGGTGGGCTTCCAAGAGACCCAGTACTTC
TRBD2	.	TRBV5-1	TRBJ2-1	CASSWGAGSGNEQFF	TGCGCCAGCAGCTGGGGAGCGGGAAGTGGGAATGAGCAGTTCTTC
TRBD1	.	TRBV29-1	TRBJ2-4	CSVGRQGRFDF	TGCAGCGTTGGCAGACAGGGACGTTTTGACTTC
TRBD1	.	TRBV27	TRBJ1-1	CASSFRRQGGTEAFF	TGTGCCAGCAGTTTTAGGCGGCAGGGGGGCACTGAAGCTTTCTTT
.	large	TRBV3-1/TRBV3-2	TRBJ2-5	CASSQGELAQETQYF	TGTGCCAGCAGCCAAGGGGAACTAGCACAAGAGACCCAGTACTTC
TRBD2	.	TRBV13	TRBJ2-1	CASRLAGGRNEQFF	TGTGCCAGCCGCTTAGCGGGGGGGCGTAATGAGCAGTTCTTC
.	.	TRBV20-1	TRBJ1-2	CSAPGIDGYTF	TGCAGTGCCCCGGGAATCGATGGCTACACCTTC
TRBD1	.	TRBV6-5	TRBJ1-4	CASSKTGVGEKLFF	TGTGCCAGCAGTAAGACAGGGGTGGGCGAAAAACTGTTTTTT
.	.	TRBV6-5	TRBJ2-2	CASSTNTGELFF	TGTGCCAGCAGCACGAACACCGGGGAGCTGTTTTTT
TRBD2	.	TRBV6-6	TRBJ2-1	CASSERGDDNEQFF	TGTGCCAGCAGCGAGCGGGGGGATGACAATGAGCAGTTCTTC
TRBD1	.	TRBV28	TRBJ1-4	CASTTGGGYEKLFF	TGTGCCAGCACCACAGGGGGCGGGTATGAAAAACTGTTTTTT
TRBD2	.	TRBV6-1	TRBJ2-7	CASSEQTSGSYEQYF	TGTGCCAGCAGTGAACAGACTAGCGGGTCCTACGAGCAGTACTTC
.	.	TRBV6-1	TRBJ1-1	CASSEGAENTEAFF	TGTGCCAGCAGTGAAGGGGCGGAGAACACTGAAGCTTTCTTT
.	.	TRBV7-9	TRBJ2-3	CASSLDLGSTQYF	TGTGCCAGCAGCTTAGATCTGGGGAGTACGCAGTATTTT
.	once	TRBV7-8	TRBJ2-1	CASSLALSENEQFF	TGTGCCAGCAGCTTAGCGCTAAGCGAGAATGAGCAGTTCTTC
.	.	TRBV3-1/TRBV3-2	TRBJ1-4	CASSQDWGNEKLFF	TGTGCCAGCAGCCAAGATTGGGGAAATGAAAAACTGTTTTTT
.	.	TRBV24-1	TRBJ1-2	CATSGPNPRNYGYTF	TGTGCCACCAGTGGGCCCAACCCCCGGAACTATGGCTACACCTTC
.	.	TRBV5-1	TRBJ1-6	CASSLVDNSPLHF	TGCGCCAGCAGCTTGGTGGATAATTCACCCCTCCACTTT
.	.	TRBV28	TRBJ1-1	CASSLSGRGGTEAFF	TGTGCCAGCAGTTTATCAGGGAGGGGGGGCACTGAAGCTTTCTTT
.	.	TRBV10-2	TRBJ2-3	CASSEAGHTDTQYF	TGCGCCAGCAGTGAGGCGGGGCACACAGATACGCAGTATTTT
.	.	TRBV28	TRBJ1-4	CASLKPNEKLFF	TGTGCCAGCTTGAAGCCTAATGAAAAACTGTTTTTT
.	.	TRBV6-6	TRBJ1-5	CASNLQGAGNQPQHF	TGTGCCAGCAATCTACAGGGTGCAGGCAATCAGCCCCAGCATTTT
.	.	TRBV28	TRBJ1-1	CASSWVGEAFF	TGTGCCAGCAGTTGGGTCGGGGAAGCTTTCTTT
TRBD2	once	TRBV28	TRBJ2-3	CASSSIGGLAGATDTQYF	TGTGCCAGCAGTTCCATCGGCGGGTTAGCGGGAGCCACAGATACGCAGTATTTT
TRBD2	few	TRBV29-1	TRBJ2-5	CSVSGTSGGDQETQYF	TGCAGCGTTTCAGGGACTAGCGGGGGCGACCAAGAGACCCAGTACTTC
.	.	TRBV19	TRBJ1-6	CASSITEDSPLHF	TGTGCCAGTAGTATCACAGAGGATTCACCCCTCCACTTT
.	.	TRBV27	TRBJ1-3	CASSPAPGVSNTIYF	TGTGCCAGCAGTCCAGCCCCAGGAGTTTCGAACACCATATATTTT
.	.	TRBV24-1	TRBJ2-3	CATRGVGTDTQYF	TGTGCCACCAGGGGGGTGGGCACAGATACGCAGTATTTT
TRBD1	.	TRBV18	TRBJ2-7	CASSSGQGGEQYF	TGTGCCAGCTCATCTGGACAGGGGGGCGAGCAGTACTTC
TRBD2	.	TRBV2	TRBJ2-1	CASRELAGEVNEQFF	TGTGCCAGCAGGGAACTAGCGGGGGAAGTGAATGAGCAGTTCTTC
.	.	TRBV19	TRBJ1-1	CASTPRVEGGRTEAFF	TGTGCCAGTACTCCGAGGGTGGAAGGCGGACGCACTGAAGCTTTCTTT
TRBD1	.	TRBV6-2/TRBV6-3	TRBJ2-1	CASSLQGALSGEQFF	TGTGCCAGCAGTCTCCAGGGGGCGCTAAGTGGAGAGCAGTTCTTC
.	.	TRBV28	TRBJ1-2	CAITGQGYGYTF	TGTGCCATCACAGGGCAGGGGTATGGCTACACCTTC
TRBD1	.	TRBV28	TRBJ1-2	CAGRSGTGLNYGYTF	TGTGCCGGCAGGTCCGGGACAGGGCTTAACTATGGCTACACCTTC
.	.	TRBV18	TRBJ1-4	CASSPPSGGTSTNEKLFF	TGTGCCAGCTCACCACCGTCGGGAGGCACCTCAACTAATGAAAAACTGTTTTTT
TRBD1	.	TRBV10-2	TRBJ1-3	CASSEPGTAGNTIYF	TGCGCCAGCAGTGAGCCCGGGACAGCTGGAAACACCATATATTTT
.	.	TRBV21-1	TRBJ2-5	CASTSPVGRETQYF	TGTGCCAGCACCTCCCCGGTAGGTAGAGAGACCCAGTACTTC
TRBD2	.	TRBV5-1	TRBJ2-7	CASSWRETVYEQYF	TGCGCCAGCAGCTGGCGGGAGACAGTTTACGAGCAGTACTTC
.	.	TRBV29-1	TRBJ1-4	CSVGGPDEKLFF	TGCAGCGTTGGGGGGCCAGATGAAAAACTGTTTTTT
.	.	TRBV6-5	TRBJ1-3	CASSRGSAAGNTIYF	TGTGCCAGCAGTCGGGGCTCGGCAGCTGGAAACACCATATATTTT
.	.	TRBV5-1	TRBJ1-1	CASSLEAKRAEAFF	TGCGCCAGCAGCTTGGAGGCCAAGAGGGCTGAAGCTTTCTTT
TRBD1	.	TRBV7-6	TRBJ1-3	CASTLGQATGNTIYF	TGTGCCAGCACCCTAGGACAGGCTACTGGAAACACCATATATTTT
.	.	TRBV5-8	TRBJ2-2	CASSLYRGTGELFF	TGTGCCAGCAGCTTATACCGGGGGACCGGGGAGCTGTTTTTT
.	.	TRBV20-1	TRBJ1-1	CSAPAVHEAFF	TGCAGTGCCCCTGCCGTGCACGAAGCTTTCTTT